This T cell receptor (beta chain) appears in the sequencing data of a study of immune cell composition in non-small cell lung cancer. Study findings and constraints: Tumour TCR-beta clonality showed no significant link to smoking pack-years. Adenocarcinomas with higher top tumour-associated clone frequency had more reactive TILs.

Frozen unsorted single-cell suspensions supplied the genomic DNA. This CDR3 region has 12 residues. Germline-derived CDR1 and CDR2 are GTSNPN and SVGIG (reference sequence). Trimming took off 7 bases at V and 1 base at J, with 8 bases between the two ends. Method: immunoSEQ multiplex PCR; TCRdb's copy keeps in-frame clones and lacks some. The data show fewer than 2,000 clones, approximately 85% seen once. Remarks on this clone: Its antigen remains unidentified.

This chain uses TRBV30 with TRBJ1-3, with D possibly matching TRBD1 (5 bases). The sequenced sample was lung tumor tissue. The source is a human donor with non-small cell lung cancer. The DNA of the CDR3 is TGTGCCTTGGACAAATCTGGAAACACCATATATTTT. Its protein product is CALDKSGNTIYF. Full variable domain (missing parts from reference TRBV30 and TRBJ1-3): SQTIHQWPATLVQPVGSPLSLECTVEGTSNPNLYWYRQAAGRGLQLLFYSVGIGQISSEVPQNLSASRPQDRQFILSSKKLLLSDSGFYLCALDKSGNTIYFGEGSWLTVV.